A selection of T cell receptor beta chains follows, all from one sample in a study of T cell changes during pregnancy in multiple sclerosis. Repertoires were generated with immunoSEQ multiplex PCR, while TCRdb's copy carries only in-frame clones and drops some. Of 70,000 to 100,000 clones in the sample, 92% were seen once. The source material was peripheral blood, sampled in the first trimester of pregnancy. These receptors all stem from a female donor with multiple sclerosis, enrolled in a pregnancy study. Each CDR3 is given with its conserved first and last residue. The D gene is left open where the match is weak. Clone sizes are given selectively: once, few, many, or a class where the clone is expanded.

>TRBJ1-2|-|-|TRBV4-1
CASSLTTGGNYGYTF
TGCGCCAGCAGCCTAACGACAGGCGGTAACTATGGCTACACCTTC
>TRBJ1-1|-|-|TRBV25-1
CARSVTSEAFF
TGTGCCCGCAGTGTTACATCAGAAGCTTTCTTT
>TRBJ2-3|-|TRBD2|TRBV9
CASTLSGRYADTQYF
TGTGCCAGCACCTTGAGCGGGAGATACGCAGATACGCAGTATTTT
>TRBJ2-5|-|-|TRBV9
CASSGSGAQETQYF
TGTGCCAGCAGCGGTAGTGGGGCCCAAGAGACCCAGTACTTC
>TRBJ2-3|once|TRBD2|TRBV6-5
CASSLAGFTDTQYF
TGTGCCAGCAGTCTAGCGGGCTTCACAGATACGCAGTATTTT
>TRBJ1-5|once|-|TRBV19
CASSRGGAGNQPQHF
TGTGCCAGTAGTCGGGGGGGCGCGGGCAATCAGCCCCAGCATTTT
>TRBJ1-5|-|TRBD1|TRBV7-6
CASSLRGGDQPQHF
TGTGCCAGCAGCTTAAGAGGGGGCGATCAGCCCCAGCATTTT
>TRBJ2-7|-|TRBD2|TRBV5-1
CASSQASGSMGEQYF
TGCGCCAGCAGCCAAGCTAGCGGGAGTATGGGGGAGCAGTACTTC
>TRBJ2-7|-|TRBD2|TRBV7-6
CASSAILAGGPAEQYF
TGTGCCAGCAGCGCGATTCTAGCGGGAGGGCCGGCCGAGCAGTACTTC
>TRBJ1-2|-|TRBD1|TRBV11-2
CASSTPGRGHRANYGYTF
TGTGCCAGCAGCACCCCCGGCAGGGGGCACCGAGCTAACTATGGCTACACCTTC
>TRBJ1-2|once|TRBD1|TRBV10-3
CAISELVQGGYGYTF
TGTGCCATCAGTGAGTTGGTACAGGGGGGATATGGCTACACCTTC
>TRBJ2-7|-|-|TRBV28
CASRFFGREYEQYF
TGTGCCAGCAGATTCTTCGGCAGGGAATACGAGCAGTACTTC
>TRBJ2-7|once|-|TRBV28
CASSPPRGTLTYEQYF
TGTGCCAGCAGTCCCCCACGGGGAACCCTCACCTACGAGCAGTACTTC
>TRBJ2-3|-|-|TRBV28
CASSPGYHTQYF
TGTGCCAGCAGCCCGGGTTATCATACGCAGTATTTT
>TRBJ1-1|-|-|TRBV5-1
CASSVTGRNTEAFF
TGCGCCAGCAGCGTGACAGGTCGGAACACTGAAGCTTTCTTT
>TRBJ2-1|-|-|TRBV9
CASSVRSGRGLYNEQFF
TGTGCCAGCAGCGTAAGGTCAGGGCGGGGGCTATACAATGAGCAGTTCTTC
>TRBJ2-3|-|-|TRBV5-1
CASSYGNPSTDTQYF
TGCGCCAGCAGCTACGGGAACCCTAGCACAGATACGCAGTATTTT
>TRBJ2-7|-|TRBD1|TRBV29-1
CSVGGVVGTGGDEQYF
TGCAGCGTTGGGGGGGTGGTCGGGACAGGGGGCGACGAGCAGTACTTC
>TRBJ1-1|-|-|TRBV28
CASSFGEINTEAFF
TGTGCCAGCAGTTTTGGGGAGATAAACACTGAAGCTTTCTTT
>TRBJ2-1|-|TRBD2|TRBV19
CATSGTTYNEQFF
TGTGCCACTTCCGGGACTACCTACAATGAGCAGTTCTTC
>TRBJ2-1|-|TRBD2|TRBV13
CASSLAGVSYNEQFF
TGTGCCAGCAGCCTAGCGGGAGTTTCCTACAATGAGCAGTTCTTC
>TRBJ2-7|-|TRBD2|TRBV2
CASRGLAVLSAYEQYF
TGTGCCAGCAGAGGACTAGCGGTACTATCAGCCTACGAGCAGTACTTC
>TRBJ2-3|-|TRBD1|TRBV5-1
CASGTGTTDTQYF
TGCGCCAGCGGGACAGGGACGACAGATACGCAGTATTTT
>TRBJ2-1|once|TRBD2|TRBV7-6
CASRATVAGSSYNEQFF
TGTGCCAGCAGGGCCACGGTAGCGGGAAGCTCCTACAATGAGCAGTTCTTC